One and the same sample provided the 23 T cell receptor beta chains below, sequenced in a study of blood T cell repertoires in COVID-19. Profiled with immunoSEQ multiplex PCR; TCRdb holds only in-frame clones, not every one. Counted here are approximately 220,000 clones, around four fifths occurring once; the ten biggest clones make up around 4.6%. Material for sequencing was PBMCs or T cells enriched from blood (not recorded which). The source of these receptors is a woman aged 45-65 years who had been exposed to COVID-19.

This chain connects TRBV7-8 to TRBJ1-2; D is perhaps TRBD1 (6 bases). The germline V gene has CDR1 SGHVS and CDR2 FQNEAQ. The CDR3 is made up of 13 amino acids. The ends were cut back, 2 bases at V and 4 bases at J, with 8 bases in the middle. This chain's CDR3 is CASSLTGSYGYTF. The CDR3 DNA is TGTGCCAGCAGCTTAACAGGGAGCTATGGCTACACCTTC.

The table lists this clone with many counts. The V gene is TRBV9, the J gene TRBJ1-6; TRBD1 is a possible D gene (5 bases). Per germline, CDR1 SGDLS and CDR2 YYNGEE. The CDR3 runs to 17 residues. Trimming removed 3 bases from V and 10 bases from J, with 23 bases in between. The CDR3 is CASSDSTRGGRDSPLHF. CDR3 in DNA: TGTGCCAGCAGCGACTCCACAAGAGGAGGGAGGGACTCACCCCTCCACTTT.

V and J are TRBV19 and TRBJ1-4, with 11 bases that match TRBD1. The CDR3 consists of 19 residues. Trimming at V came to 1 base and at J to 8 bases, leaving 15 bases not matched to a gene. Germline V CDR1 and CDR2: LNHDA, SQIVND (reference sequence). The DNA for the CDR3 is TGTGCCAGTAGTATAGTCTCCCCCGGGACAGGGGGGTCGGACGAAAAACTGTTTTTT. This codes for CASSIVSPGTGGSDEKLFF.

The chain links TRBV19 to TRBJ2-1, with D perhaps TRBD2 (5 bases). CDR1 LNHDA and CDR2 SQIVND come from the germline V gene (reference sequence). There are 14 residues in the CDR3. V was shortened by 8 bases and J by 8 bases, with 19 bases between the two germline ends. CDR3 amino acids: CASSLRASRDEQFF. CDR3 DNA: TGTGCCAGTTCCTTACGGGCCTCGAGGGATGAGCAGTTCTTC.

Note on this clone: Additional DNA sequences in this sample encode the identical CDR3. The V call is TRBV27, the J call TRBJ1-3; D remains ambiguous. The germline V gene has CDR1 MNHEY and CDR2 SMNVEV (reference sequence). Trimming removed 2 bases from V and 0 bases from J, with 5 bases in between. This CDR3 spans 14 amino acids. In DNA, the CDR3 is TGTGCCAGCAGTTTACGGGGCTCTGGAAACACCATATATTTT. Protein sequence: CASSLRGSGNTIYF.

The gene calls are TRBV29-1 and TRBJ2-7, with 7 bases identical to TRBD1. The CDR3 loop spans 14 amino acids. Germline CDR1 is SQVTM and CDR2 is ANQGSEA. The J segment lost 0 bases and the V segment lost 3 bases, leaving 5 bases of the junction unmatched. CDR3 loop: CSVELRDSSYEQYF. In DNA, the CDR3 is TGCAGCGTTGAGCTCCGGGACAGCTCCTACGAGCAGTACTTC.

The V gene is TRBV9, the J gene TRBJ1-1, with TRBD1 identical over 7 bases. The CDR3 has 16 amino acids. CDR1 and CDR2 (germline): SGDLS, YYNGEE. The ends lost 0 bases at V and 4 bases at J; junction bases unmatched: 9. The CDR3: CASSVETGVTSTEAFF. CDR3 nucleotide sequence: TGTGCCAGCAGCGTAGAAACAGGGGTTACGAGCACTGAAGCTTTCTTT.

This clone appeared a single time. This sequence joins TRBV7-2 and TRBJ2-7; 7 bases agree with TRBD1. From germline, CDR1 is SGHTA and CDR2 FQGNSA. Trimming removed 6 bases from V and 3 bases from J; junction bases left unmatched: 11. CDR3 length equals 15 residues. DNA for the CDR3: TGTGCCAGCAGTCAGGGGGACATAGGGATCTACGAGCAGTACTTC. Protein product: CASSQGDIGIYEQYF.

This chain uses TRBV6-4 with TRBJ2-3; D gene unclear. This CDR3 contains 14 residues. Germline CDR1 MRHNA, CDR2 SNTAGT. V gave up 0 bases and J gave up 1 base, with 5 bases separating them. The CDR3 here is CASSDSGGTDTQYF. The CDR3 region has the DNA TGTGCCAGCAGTGACTCTGGAGGCACAGATACGCAGTATTTT.

The chain has TRBV5-1 and TRBJ1-1; D is uncertain. Germline lookup yields CDR1 SGHRS and CDR2 YFSETQ. V dropped 1 base and J dropped 4 bases, with 11 bases sitting between them. This CDR3 is built from 14 residues. CDR3 DNA: TGCGCCAGCAGCTTGCTGGCGGGCGGCACTGAAGCTTTCTTT. This gives the protein CASSLLAGGTEAFF.

The V and J genes are TRBV12-5 and TRBJ1-2, with D possibly TRBD1 on 6 matching bases. V gave up 1 base and J gave up 7 bases, with 19 bases separating them. Germline V lookup: CDR1 LGHNT, CDR2 FRNRAP. The CDR3 totals 16 residues. The CDR3 loop reads CASGLGRGAIPAGYTF. The CDR3 DNA reads TGTGCTAGTGGTTTGGGCCGGGGGGCCATCCCCGCTGGCTACACCTTC.

The chain is built from TRBV11-2 and TRBJ1-2; possible D gene TRBD1, 5 bases. This CDR3 has 15 amino acids. V dropped 0 bases and J dropped 4 bases, with 12 bases sitting between them. Germline V gene sequence: CDR1 SGHAT, CDR2 FQNNGV. The CDR3 region has the DNA TGTGCCAGCAGCTTAGAGGCAGGGCGAGGCTATGGCTACACCTTC. It codes for CASSLEAGRGYGYTF. Full variable domain (missing parts from reference TRBV11-2 and TRBJ1-2): EAGVAQSPRYKIIEKRQSVAFWCNPISGHATLYWYQQILGQGPKLLIQFQNNGVVDDSQLPKDRFSAERLKGVDSTLKIQPAKLEDSAVYLCASSLEAGRGYGYTFGSGTRLTVV.

This clone was seen a few times. The chain uses TRBV2 and TRBJ2-7, with 9 bases aligning to TRBD1. The germline CDR1 and CDR2 sequences are SNHLY and FYNNEI. V shed 5 bases, J shed 12 bases, and the junction held 8 bases outside the gene matches. CDR3 length: 12 residues. CDR3 loop: CASSLGQGLVYF. The CDR3 region has the DNA TGTGCCAGCAGTCTCGGACAGGGGTTGGTGTACTTC.

The chain couples TRBV4-1 to TRBJ2-3, with TRBD2 identical over 15 bases. The germline V gene has CDR1 MGHRA and CDR2 YSYEKL. This CDR3 spans 18 amino acids. Trimming at V came to 0 bases and at J to 10 bases, leaving 11 bases not matched to a gene. The CDR3 loop reads CASSQEARTSGGVGAQYF. The CDR3 bases are TGCGCCAGCAGCCAAGAAGCACGGACTAGCGGGGGGGTAGGGGCGCAGTATTTT.

The chain carries TRBV10-2 and TRBJ1-2, with D perhaps TRBD1 (6 bases). There are 14 residues in the CDR3. Germline loops: CDR1 WSHSY, CDR2 SAAADI. V dropped 4 bases and J dropped 3 bases, with 12 bases sitting between them. The CDR3 coding sequence is TGCGCCAGCAGTGGGGGGGGCCAGCACTATGGCTACACCTTC. It specifies CASSGGGQHYGYTF.

This chain joins TRBV2 and TRBJ1-2; 8 bases align to TRBD1. Germline-derived CDR1 and CDR2 are SNHLY and FYNNEI. J lost 0 bases, V lost 9 bases, and 9 bases had no gene match. This CDR3 comprises 15 residues. Here the CDR3 DNA reads TGTGCCAGTCGGGACAGGACGCAATCTAACTATGGCTACACCTTC. Translation: CASRDRTQSNYGYTF. The whole variable domain, remainder taken from reference TRBV2 and TRBJ1-2, is EPEVTQTPSHQVTQMGQEVILRCVPISNHLYFYWYRQILGQKVEFLVSFYNNEISEKSEIFDDQFSVERPDGSNFTLKIRSTKLEDSAMYFCASRDRTQSNYGYTFGSGTRLTVV.

V is TRBV5-6 and J is TRBJ2-3; 7 bases fit TRBD1. The CDR3 runs 14 residues. Losses at the gene ends were 3 bases for V and 3 bases for J; bases not matched to a gene: 4. Germline V lookup: CDR1 SGHDT, CDR2 YYEEEE. CDR3 in DNA: TGTGCCAGCAGCTCCGACAGGGAAACAGATACGCAGTATTTT. Amino acids: CASSSDRETDTQYF.

The J gene is TRBJ1-2, the V gene TRBV19, with 7 positions matching TRBD1. CDR3 size: 14 residues. The V segment lost 3 bases and the J segment 5 bases; nucleotides outside the gene matches: 6. Germline V CDR1 and CDR2: LNHDA, SQIVND (reference sequence). The CDR3 spells CASSIGGGDYGYTF. DNA for the CDR3: TGTGCCAGTAGTATTGGAGGGGGCGATTATGGCTACACCTTC.

The rearrangement uses TRBV19 and TRBJ1-5; no clear D. Germline V lookup: CDR1 LNHDA, CDR2 SQIVND (reference sequence). The length of the CDR3 is 13 residues. V was cut by 3 bases and J by 5 bases, with 8 bases left in between. DNA for the CDR3: TGTGCCAGTAGTATTTTTTCGGATCAGCCCCAGCATTTT. Translation gives CASSIFSDQPQHF.

This clone was recorded once. This chain connects TRBV24-1 to TRBJ2-3, with 9 bases matching TRBD2. Trimming cost V 5 bases and J 6 bases; bases outside gene matches: 8. This CDR3 has 15 residues. From germline, CDR1 is KGHDR and CDR2 SFDVKD. CDR3 protein: CATSVAGAPKDTQYF. The CDR3 DNA follows: TGTGCCACCAGTGTAGCGGGGGCTCCTAAGGATACGCAGTATTTT.

The chain joins TRBV3-1 (or the pseudogene TRBV3-2) to TRBJ1-5, with 7 bases lining up with TRBD1. Unmatched junction bases numbered 12, after V lost 0 bases and J lost 4 bases. The CDR3 has 18 residues. Germline V gives CDR1 LGHDT, CDR2 YNNKEL (reference sequence). The CDR3 DNA reads TGTGCCAGCAGCCAAGAGGGACAGCCACCTATAGGGAATCAGCCCCAGCATTTT. Translation: CASSQEGQPPIGNQPQHF.

The rearrangement joins TRBV19 to TRBJ1-2; TRBD1 aligns across 7 bases. J gave up 11 bases and V 3 bases, and 9 bases lay outside the gene matches. This CDR3 contains 13 residues. Per the germline V gene, CDR1 is LNHDA and CDR2 is SQIVND (reference sequence). CDR3 nucleotide sequence: TGTGCCAGTAGTATCTGGGGACAGACGAAATACACCTTC. Its translation: CASSIWGQTKYTF.

The chain joins TRBV6-2 or TRBV6-3 to TRBJ1-1; possibly TRBD1 for D (5 bases). The CDR3 covers 14 residues. V was trimmed by 2 bases and J by 5 bases, leaving 12 bases between them. The germline CDR1 and CDR2 sequences are MNHEY and SVGEGT. The CDR3 sequence: CASSYRGGGTEAFF. Written as DNA, the CDR3 is TGTGCCAGCAGTTACAGGGGCGGTGGGACTGAAGCTTTCTTT.